These 7 T cell receptor beta chains were sequenced from one sample in a study of cytomegalovirus exposure and HLA in healthy donors. Primers included in the PCR were 60 Vbeta and 13 Jbeta primers. Generated by immunoSEQ multiplex PCR, the TCRdb table keeps only in-frame clones and is missing some. Here the sample spans approximately 160,000 clones, approximately 72% being singletons. Sequenced: PBMCs. These receptors were taken from a man aged 45-65 years in good health and CMV-seronegative.

The CDR3 sequence: CASSLSGTGVPSYEQYF. The CDR3 nucleotides read TGTGCCAGCTCACTATCCGGGACAGGGGTTCCCTCCTACGAGCAGTACTTC. The chain recombines TRBV18 with TRBJ2-7, with 10 bases matching TRBD1. The germline CDR1 and CDR2 sequences are KGHSH and LQKENI. There are 17 residues in the CDR3. The V and J ends lost 4 bases and 0 bases, in that order; junction bases with no gene match: 9.

This clone was counted between two and nine times. V is TRBV5-1 and J is TRBJ2-7, with 9 bases identical to TRBD2. The CDR3 has 14 residues. Germline values: CDR1 SGHRS, CDR2 YFSETQ. J gave up 11 bases and V 0 bases, and 9 bases lay outside the gene matches. The CDR3: CASSLEGGGAREYF. Here the CDR3 DNA reads TGCGCCAGCAGCTTGGAAGGCGGGGGGGCCAGGGAGTACTTC.

V and J are TRBV25-1 and TRBJ1-1, with TRBD1 identical over 8 bases. Per the germline V gene, CDR1 is MGHDK and CDR2 is SYGVNS. The ends lost 6 bases at V and 10 bases at J; junction bases unmatched: 10. This CDR3 has 13 residues. In DNA form, the CDR3 reads TGTGCCAGCAGCCCCTCCCAGGGGGCTGGAGCTTTCTTT. Residues: CASSPSQGAGAFF.

The chain has TRBV5-1 and TRBJ2-3; perhaps TRBD1 as D (5 bases). This CDR3 is built from 16 residues. Trimming shortened V by 7 bases and J by 2 bases, and 20 bases separated the two germline ends. Germline values: CDR1 SGHRS, CDR2 YFSETQ. Here the CDR3 reads CASSSGRVGLTDTQYF. The CDR3 DNA follows: TGCGCCAGCTCGTCGGGCAGGGTGGGGCTCACAGATACGCAGTATTTT.

The V gene is TRBV7-2, the J gene TRBJ1-2, with D possibly TRBD1 on 5 matching bases. The CDR3 consists of 15 residues. With 1 base removed from V and 4 bases from J, the gap between germline ends came to 13 bases. Germline CDR1 and CDR2: SGHTA and FQGNSA. CDR3 coding DNA: TGTGCCAGCAGCTTAGGGACTGGGAGGGGCTATGGCTACACCTTC. Translating it yields CASSLGTGRGYGYTF.

This clone was seen a single time. J is TRBJ1-1 and V is TRBV7-9; 8 bases match TRBD1. Germline V gives CDR1 SEHNR, CDR2 FQNEAQ (reference sequence). This CDR3 comprises 14 residues. Trimming took 2 bases from V and 4 from J; bases not matched to a gene: 3. In DNA, the CDR3 is TGTGCCAGCAGCTTATTAACAGGGGGCACTGAAGCTTTCTTT. Amino acid sequence: CASSLLTGGTEAFF.

The chain employs TRBV7-6 and TRBJ1-5, with D unclear. Per germline, CDR1 SGHVS and CDR2 FNYEAQ. The CDR3 runs to 14 residues. The germline V and J ends were trimmed by 0 bases and 5 bases, with 8 bases remaining between them. The CDR3 DNA follows: TGTGCCAGCAGCTTAGCCAGTGTCGATCAGCCCCAGCATTTT. Protein product: CASSLASVDQPQHF.